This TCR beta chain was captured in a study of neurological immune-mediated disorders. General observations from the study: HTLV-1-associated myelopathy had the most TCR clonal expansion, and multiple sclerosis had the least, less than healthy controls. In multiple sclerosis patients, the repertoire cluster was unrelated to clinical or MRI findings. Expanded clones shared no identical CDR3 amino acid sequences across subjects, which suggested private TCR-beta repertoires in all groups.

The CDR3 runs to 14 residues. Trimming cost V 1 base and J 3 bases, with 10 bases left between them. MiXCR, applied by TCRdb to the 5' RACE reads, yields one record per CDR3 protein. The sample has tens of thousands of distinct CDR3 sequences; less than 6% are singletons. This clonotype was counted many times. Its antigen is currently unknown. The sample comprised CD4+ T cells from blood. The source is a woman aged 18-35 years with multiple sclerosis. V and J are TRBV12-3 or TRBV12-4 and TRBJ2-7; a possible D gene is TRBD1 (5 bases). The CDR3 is CASSLGQGSYEQYF. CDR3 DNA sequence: TGTGCCAGCAGTTTAGGTCAGGGAAGCTACGAGCAGTACTTC.